This T cell receptor (beta chain) was found in a study of blood T cell repertoires in COVID-19. The method was immunoSEQ multiplex PCR; TCRdb's version includes in-frame clones alone and lacks a portion of them. The top ten clones hold over 2% of a sample with over 250,000 clones, 80% to 90% of them seen once. This CDR3 spans 16 amino acids. Germline V gene sequence: CDR1 SGHNT, CDR2 YENEEA. V lost 1 base and J lost 4; bases outside the gene matches: 3. This receptor was identified in a woman in her forties or fifties with acute or convalescent COVID-19. The chain joins TRBV11-3 to TRBJ2-6, with TRBD1 identical over 8 bases. Sequenced: peripheral blood. CDR3 nucleotides: TGTGCCAGCAGCTTAGGGACAGGGATCGGGGCCAACGTCCTGACTTTC. The encoded protein is CASSLGTGIGANVLTF.